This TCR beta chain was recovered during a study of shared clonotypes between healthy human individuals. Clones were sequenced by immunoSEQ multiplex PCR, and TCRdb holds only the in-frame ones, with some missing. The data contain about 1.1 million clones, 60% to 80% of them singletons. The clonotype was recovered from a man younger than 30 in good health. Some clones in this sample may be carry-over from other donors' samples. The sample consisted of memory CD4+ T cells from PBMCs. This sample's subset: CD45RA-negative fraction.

CDR3 sequence reads: CASSQGNYGYTF. The CDR3, as DNA: TGTGCCAGCTCACAGGGTAACTATGGCTACACCTTC. This chain connects TRBV18 to TRBJ1-2; D unresolved. The V end was cut by 4 bases, the J end by 1 base, with 4 bases between. The length of the CDR3 is 12 residues. Germline V gives CDR1 KGHSH, CDR2 LQKENI.